This TCR beta chain was documented in a study of shared clonotypes between healthy human individuals. Germline assignment: CDR1 SGDLS and CDR2 YYNGEE. V dropped 1 base and J dropped 4; count of bases not matched to a gene: 7. This CDR3 has 15 amino acids. Over several immunoSEQ plates, each subset's genomic DNA was distributed in even portions. The assay was immunoSEQ multiplex PCR, and TCRdb's table has in-frame clones only and misses some. The sample lists 2 million to 2.5 million clones; 93% were seen once. Sequencing was done on a sample of naive CD4+ T cells from PBMCs. Subset: CD45RA+ positively selected. The TCR sequence derives from a man between 18 and 35 years old in good health. Some clones in this sample may be carry-over from other donors' samples. The chain is built from TRBV9 and TRBJ2-7; 8 nucleotides agree with TRBD1. The CDR3 sequence is CASSVMAGGPYEQYF. CDR3 nucleotides: TGTGCCAGCAGCGTAATGGCAGGGGGCCCGTACGAGCAGTACTTC.